Listed here are 30 T cell receptor beta chains from one sample, sequenced in a study of PD-L1 blockade in urothelial cancer. Time point of the sample: pretreatment peripheral blood. Sequenced by immunoSEQ multiplex PCR; TCRdb stores in-frame clones only, minus some. The table records tens of thousands of clones, 85% of them present only once. The material was PBMCs, obtained around atezolizumab (anti-PD-L1) treatment. The source is a man aged 55 to 70 with urothelial cancer.

The V call is TRBV5-1, the J call TRBJ2-1, with no clear D. CDR1 SGHRS and CDR2 YFSETQ come from the germline V gene. V was shortened by 4 bases and J by 5 bases, with 4 bases between the two germline ends. This CDR3 has 11 amino acids. The CDR3 is CASSHNNEQFF. CDR3 bases: TGCGCCAGCAGCCACAACAATGAGCAGTTCTTC.

This clone has just a few counts. This chain joins TRBV30 and TRBJ2-7, with D possibly TRBD1 on 5 matching bases. The CDR3 totals 15 residues. Germline V gene lookup returns CDR1 GTSNPN and CDR2 SVGIG (reference sequence). With 2 bases removed from V and 2 bases from J, the gap between germline ends came to 16 bases. The CDR3 loop is CAWSPPTVVAYEQYF. As DNA, the CDR3 is TGTGCCTGGAGTCCCCCGACAGTGGTTGCCTACGAGCAGTACTTC.

The chain is built from TRBV2 and TRBJ1-2, with a weak D call TRBD1 (5 bases). Per germline, CDR1 SNHLY and CDR2 FYNNEI. Trimming took 3 bases from V and 3 from J, leaving 5 bases between them. The CDR3 has 12 residues. In DNA, the CDR3 is TGTGCCAGCAGTGACAGGGACTATGGCTACACCTTC. This codes for CASSDRDYGYTF.

J is TRBJ1-6 and V is TRBV9; tentatively, D is TRBD1 (6 bases). This CDR3 contains 12 residues. V was cut by 4 bases and J by 14 bases, with 13 bases left in between. CDR1 and CDR2 (germline): SGDLS, YYNGEE. The CDR3 nucleotides read TGTGCCAGCAGCCAACAGGGTATGACCCTCCACTTT. Amino acid sequence: CASSQQGMTLHF.

This chain connects TRBV10-1 to TRBJ2-7, with TRBD2 matching over 11 bases. Germline V gene lookup returns CDR1 WNHNN and CDR2 SYGVQD (reference sequence). J lost 2 bases, V lost 6 bases, and 9 bases had no gene match. The CDR3 sequence is 16 residues long. For the CDR3, the DNA is TGCGCCAGCAGCGACGCCGGGACTAGCGGTACCTACGAGCAGTACTTC. Translating gives CASSDAGTSGTYEQYF.

The chain carries TRBV6-5 and TRBJ1-2; 9 bases agree with TRBD1. Germline V gene lookup returns CDR1 MNHEY and CDR2 SVGAGI. This CDR3 is built from 14 residues. V was clipped by 6 bases and J by 7 bases; unmatched bases: 9. The CDR3 coding sequence is TGTGCCAGCAGCCGAACAGGGGGCGCGGGTGGCTACACCTTC. Protein sequence: CASSRTGGAGGYTF.

This clone was seen a few times. CDR3 coding DNA: TGTGCCAGCAAGGTAACAGGGCTTAACACTGAAGCTTTCTTT. This gives the protein CASKVTGLNTEAFF. The rearrangement joins TRBV27 to TRBJ1-1; D may be TRBD1 (6 bases). CDR3 size: 14 residues. From germline, CDR1 is MNHEY and CDR2 SMNVEV (reference sequence). The germline V and J ends were trimmed by 7 bases and 2 bases, with 14 bases remaining between them.

The V gene is TRBV2, the J gene TRBJ1-1, with 8 nucleotides matching TRBD1. The CDR3 totals 15 residues. Unmatched junction bases numbered 9, after V lost 5 bases and J lost 4 bases. The germline V gene encodes CDR1 SNHLY and CDR2 FYNNEI. The CDR3 spells CASSRDRRVGTEAFF. CDR3 nucleotide sequence: TGTGCCAGCAGTCGGGACAGGCGAGTGGGCACTGAAGCTTTCTTT.

This clone was counted a single time. In nucleotides, the CDR3 is TGTGCCAGCACTTGGACAGGGGGGTCCTACGAGCAGTACTTC. This codes for CASTWTGGSYEQYF. The rearrangement uses TRBV6-1 and TRBJ2-7; 10 bases line up with TRBD1. The CDR3 sequence is 14 residues long. V was pared by 7 bases and J by 1 base, with 4 bases of the junction left unmatched. The germline V gene has CDR1 MNHNS and CDR2 SASEGT.

This rearrangement joins TRBV27 to TRBJ1-5, with D maybe TRBD1 (5 bases). CDR1 is MNHEY, CDR2 SMNVEV, per germline (reference sequence). The CDR3 runs to 14 residues. Deletions cut 5 bases from V and 5 bases from J, with 13 bases between. The CDR3 loop is CASSPSRGYQPQHF. The CDR3 DNA is TGTGCCAGCAGTCCCTCAAGGGGCTATCAGCCCCAGCATTTT.

The V call is TRBV6-5, the J call TRBJ1-5; D remains ambiguous. Trimming stripped 6 bases from V and 3 bases from J, with 15 bases between. This CDR3 is 15 amino acids long. The germline CDR1 and CDR2 sequences are MNHEY and SVGAGI. CDR3 region: CASSPYVGYNQPQHF. Here the CDR3 DNA reads TGTGCCAGCAGCCCGTATGTCGGGTACAATCAGCCCCAGCATTTT.

This chain links TRBV27 with TRBJ1-2; tentative D call: TRBD1 (5 bases). Germline V gene data show CDR1 as MNHEY and CDR2 as SMNVEV (reference sequence). This CDR3 contains 15 residues. The V and J ends lost 5 bases and 7 bases respectively, with 20 bases between them. CDR3 amino acids: CASSIHTGVGGGYTF. The CDR3, as DNA: TGTGCCAGCAGTATCCATACAGGAGTTGGCGGTGGCTACACCTTC.

The chain couples TRBV11-2 to TRBJ1-5; TRBD1 is a possible D gene (5 bases). The CDR3 has 14 amino acids. The germline gives CDR1 SGHAT, CDR2 FQNNGV. V lost 3 bases and J 6 bases, leaving 12 bases between the germline ends. The CDR3 bases are TGTGCCAGCAGCTTCGGGGGGATGGGTCAGCCCCAGCATTTT. Translation gives CASSFGGMGQPQHF.

This chain links TRBV19 with TRBJ2-5; 8 nucleotides match TRBD2. The CDR3 totals 16 residues. Losses at the gene ends were 1 base for V and 1 base for J; bases not matched to a gene: 5. The germline CDR1 and CDR2 sequences are LNHDA and SQIVND (reference sequence). CDR3 protein: CASSIGLAGLQETQYF. Written as DNA, the CDR3 is TGTGCCAGTAGTATAGGCCTAGCGGGCCTCCAAGAGACCCAGTACTTC. Using reference TRBV19 and TRBJ2-5 for the parts outside the CDR3, the full variable domain is DGGITQSPKYLFRKEGQNVTLSCEQNLNHDAMYWYRQDPGQGLRLIYYSQIVNDFQKGDIAEGYSVSREKKESFPLTVTSAQKNPTAFYLCASSIGLAGLQETQYFGPGTRLLVL.

The chain carries TRBV11-3 and TRBJ2-7, with D possibly matching TRBD2 (6 bases). The CDR3 is 14 residues long. Germline V gene sequence: CDR1 SGHNT, CDR2 YENEEA. V lost 5 bases, J lost 1 base, and 12 bases lay in between. CDR3 bases: TGTGCCAGCAGCCGACTAGAGAATTCCTACGAGCAGTACTTC. This translates into CASSRLENSYEQYF.

The chain has TRBV25-1 and TRBJ2-7; 8 bases agree with TRBD1. CDR3 length: 15 amino acids. Losses at the gene ends were 8 bases for V and 7 bases for J; bases not matched to a gene: 16. Germline CDR1 reads MGHDK; CDR2 reads SYGVNS. CDR3 sequence: CASGSDREGLREQYF. In DNA form, the CDR3 reads TGTGCCAGCGGATCGGACAGGGAAGGGTTACGGGAGCAGTACTTC.

V is TRBV9 and J is TRBJ2-7; 11 bases line up with TRBD2. The CDR3 totals 13 residues. Germline lookup yields CDR1 SGDLS and CDR2 YYNGEE. The junction had 2 bases not matched to a gene; V was cut back by 2 bases and J by 7 bases. The DNA for the CDR3 is TGTGCCAGCAGCGTCCGACTAGCGGGGGAGCAGTACTTC. Translation: CASSVRLAGEQYF.

The V gene is TRBV5-1, the J gene TRBJ1-1, with D unclear. Germline V gene data show CDR1 as SGHRS and CDR2 as YFSETQ. V dropped 5 bases and J dropped 0 bases, with 14 bases sitting between them. This CDR3 spans 15 amino acids. This chain's CDR3 is CASSPFGHLNTEAFF. CDR3 bases: TGCGCCAGCAGTCCGTTTGGGCACCTGAACACTGAAGCTTTCTTT.

V usage is TRBV21-1 and J usage is TRBJ1-6; the table's D call of TRBD1 was not tested on the DNA. TRBV21-1 is classified as a pseudogene. The CDR3 is 14 residues long. The chain's CDR3 is CASSTRTGAPPLHF. The CDR3 DNA reads as TGTGCCAGCAGCACCCGGACAGGGGCTCCACCCCTCCACTTT.

The chain carries TRBV27 and TRBJ2-7; maybe TRBD1 (6 bases). This CDR3 has 13 residues. Per the germline V gene, CDR1 is MNHEY and CDR2 is SMNVEV (reference sequence). Trimming shortened V by 2 bases and J by 4 bases, and 9 bases separated the two germline ends. The CDR3 sequence: CASSLKGDYEQYF. CDR3 nucleotide sequence: TGTGCCAGCAGTTTAAAGGGGGATTACGAGCAGTACTTC.

The rearrangement joins TRBV7-2 to TRBJ2-2; 8 positions agree with TRBD1. The CDR3 extends over 17 amino acids. Per germline, CDR1 SGHTA and CDR2 FQGNSA. The J segment lost 8 bases and the V segment lost 5 bases, leaving 16 bases of the junction unmatched. The CDR3 region has the DNA TGTGCCAGCAGCCCCTCGGCTCAGGGGGCCCTTTGGGGGGAGCTGTTTTTT. It is translated as CASSPSAQGALWGELFF.

The chain has TRBV18 and TRBJ2-1, with D tentatively TRBD1 (5 bases). The CDR3 runs to 12 residues. V lost 3 bases and J 10 bases, leaving 10 bases between the germline ends. Germline CDR1 is KGHSH and CDR2 is LQKENI. The CDR3 DNA sequence: TGTGCCAGCTCACCCCAGGGTTACGAGCAGTTCTTC. It yields the protein CASSPQGYEQFF. Supplemented by reference TRBV18 and TRBJ2-1, the full variable domain reads NAGVMQNPRHLVRRRGQEARLRCSPMKGHSHVYWYRQLPEEGLKFMVYLQKENIIDESGMPKERFSAEFPKEGPSILRIQQVVRGDSAAYFCASSPQGYEQFFGPGTRLTVL.

This clone was seen ten or more times. The V and J genes are TRBV9 and TRBJ2-5; 9 bases are a match to TRBD1. The CDR3 is 15 amino acids. Germline V CDR1 and CDR2: SGDLS, YYNGEE. V dropped 4 bases and J dropped 3; count of bases not matched to a gene: 7. The CDR3 sequence is CASSLGTGSEETQYF. CDR3 bases: TGTGCCAGCAGCCTAGGGACAGGGTCAGAAGAGACCCAGTACTTC.

In regard to this clone: Different DNA sequences within this sample yield the same CDR3. The rearrangement joins TRBV5-1 to TRBJ1-1; 7 bases agree with TRBD1. Looked up from germline, CDR1 is SGHRS and CDR2 is YFSETQ. The junction had 2 bases not matched to a gene; V was cut back by 0 bases and J by 3 bases. The length of the CDR3 is 14 residues. The CDR3: CASSLGQGYTEAFF. The CDR3 DNA follows: TGCGCCAGCAGCTTGGGACAGGGATACACTGAAGCTTTCTTT. The variable domain in full, completed from reference TRBV5-1 and TRBJ1-1, reads KAGVTQTPRYLIKTRGQQVTLSCSPISGHRSVSWYQQTPGQGLQFLFEYFSETQRNKGNFPGRFSGRQFSNSRSEMNVSTLELGDSALYLCASSLGQGYTEAFFGQGTRLTVV.

The rearrangement links TRBV11-3 to TRBJ1-3; D is ambiguous. The ends were cut back, 5 bases at V and 9 bases at J, with 17 bases in the middle. Germline values: CDR1 SGHNT, CDR2 YENEEA. The CDR3 is 14 residues long. The CDR3 DNA is TGTGCCAGCAGCCTCCTAATTGGGCCCAGCACCATATATTTT. Protein sequence: CASSLLIGPSTIYF.

The chain joins TRBV11-2 to TRBJ1-4; D gene unclear. V lost 2 bases to trimming and J lost 7 bases, with 5 bases between them. Per germline, CDR1 SGHAT and CDR2 FQNNGV. The CDR3 has 12 residues. The DNA for the CDR3 is TGTGCCAGCAGCTTAATCTCTGAAAAACTGTTTTTT. This translates into CASSLISEKLFF.

This chain connects TRBV6-1 to TRBJ2-7; D is possibly TRBD1 (6 bases). The CDR3 extends over 14 amino acids. The V end was cut by 4 bases, the J end by 0 bases, with 10 bases between. Germline V gene sequence: CDR1 MNHNS, CDR2 SASEGT. The CDR3, as DNA: TGTGCCAGCAGTGTCGCCAGGGGCTCCTACGAGCAGTACTTC. It codes for CASSVARGSYEQYF.

The chain joins TRBV7-9 to TRBJ2-7; D unresolved. The germline V gene encodes CDR1 SEHNR and CDR2 FQNEAQ (reference sequence). V was cut by 4 bases and J by 4 bases, with 14 bases left in between. The CDR3 has 14 amino acids. CDR3 in amino acids: CASSSPLIRYEQYF. As DNA, the CDR3 is TGTGCCAGCAGCTCCCCTCTTATCAGGTACGAGCAGTACTTC.

This rearrangement joins TRBV28 to TRBJ2-7; no clear D. The germline V gene has CDR1 MDHEN and CDR2 SYDVKM. The CDR3 totals 12 residues. The germline V and J ends were trimmed by 7 bases and 2 bases, with 9 bases remaining between them. The CDR3 nucleotides are TGTGCCAGCAATCGGTTCCCCTACGAGCAGTACTTC. Amino acid sequence: CASNRFPYEQYF.

The chain combines TRBV28 with TRBJ1-2, with TRBD1 as a possible D gene (6 bases). The CDR3 contains 13 residues. V gave up 6 bases and J gave up 4 bases, with 12 bases separating them. Germline loops: CDR1 MDHEN, CDR2 SYDVKM. The DNA of the CDR3 is TGTGCCAGCAGGGTGGACAGCGGCTATGGCTACACCTTC. Its translation: CASRVDSGYGYTF.